A single sample gave rise to the 28 T cell receptor beta chains below, sequenced in a study of OX40 agonist ivuxolimab in advanced cancers. Assay used: immunoSEQ multiplex PCR; TCRdb lists only in-frame clones, some missing. The sample holds about 53,000 clones, around 82% seen once. The sample consisted of CD4+ or CD8+ T cells sorted from blood, taken in a trial of the OX40 agonist ivuxolimab. These TCRs come from an adult with an advanced solid tumor such as melanoma, head and neck, liver or kidney cancer.

The chain uses TRBV25-1 and TRBJ2-7; D may be TRBD1 (5 bases). V gave up 6 bases and J gave up 1 base, with 10 bases separating them. This CDR3 region has 13 residues. Germline CDR1 MGHDK, CDR2 SYGVNS. The CDR3 sequence is CASSQGYSYEQYF. The DNA of the CDR3 is TGTGCCAGCAGCCAGGGATATTCCTACGAGCAGTACTTC.

This clone was counted a single time. The chain employs TRBV5-1 and TRBJ2-2; 8 nucleotides agree with TRBD1. The CDR3 is made up of 15 amino acids. V lost 4 bases, J lost 0 bases, and 2 bases stayed unmatched. The V gene's germline CDR1 is SGHRS and CDR2 YFSETQ. CDR3 nucleotide sequence: TGCGCCAGCAGCCCAGGGGGCCCGAACACCGGGGAGCTGTTTTTT. It specifies CASSPGGPNTGELFF. The full variable domain, its missing parts supplied by reference TRBV5-1 and TRBJ2-2, is KAGVTQTPRYLIKTRGQQVTLSCSPISGHRSVSWYQQTPGQGLQFLFEYFSETQRNKGNFPGRFSGRQFSNSRSEMNVSTLELGDSALYLCASSPGGPNTGELFFGEGSRLTVL.

This chain connects TRBV6-1 to TRBJ1-1; the D is unclear. Germline CDR1 MNHNS, CDR2 SASEGT. The V and J ends lost 11 bases and 3 bases respectively, with 19 bases between them. The CDR3 is made up of 14 amino acids. The CDR3 is CASCGSGADTEAFF. As DNA, the CDR3 is TGTGCCTCCTGCGGATCGGGTGCCGACACTGAAGCTTTCTTT.

The J gene is TRBJ1-2, the V gene TRBV30; TRBD1 agrees at 9 bases. The CDR3 extends over 16 amino acids. After removal of 0 bases from V and 7 bases from J, the junction contained 12 bases not matched to a gene. Germline assignment: CDR1 GTSNPN and CDR2 SVGIG (reference sequence). CDR3 nucleotide sequence: TGTGCCTGGAGTGTCGTCGCGGGACAGGGTCACTCTGGCTACACCTTC. Residues: CAWSVVAGQGHSGYTF.

This chain joins TRBV6-1 and TRBJ1-5; maybe TRBD1 (5 bases). From germline, CDR1 is MNHNS and CDR2 SASEGT. V was shortened by 2 bases and J by 0 bases, with 20 bases between the two germline ends. This CDR3 comprises 19 residues. The CDR3 loop reads CASSEPVAVWGNSNQPQHF. In DNA form, the CDR3 reads TGTGCCAGCAGTGAACCCGTAGCGGTCTGGGGCAATAGCAATCAGCCCCAGCATTTT.

The chain couples TRBV19 to TRBJ2-1; TRBD2 is a possible D gene (6 bases). Germline loops: CDR1 LNHDA, CDR2 SQIVND (reference sequence). The CDR3 is made up of 15 amino acids. The V and J ends lost 3 bases and 5 bases respectively, with 14 bases between them. The CDR3 spells CASSISGSSNNEQFF. The CDR3 coding sequence is TGTGCCAGTAGTATCTCCGGGAGCTCAAACAATGAGCAGTTCTTC.

V is TRBV7-2 and J is TRBJ2-7, with 10 bases that match TRBD2. From germline, CDR1 is SGHTA and CDR2 FQGNSA. CDR3 size: 17 residues. V lost 3 bases, J lost 1 base, and 9 bases stayed unmatched. The CDR3 is CASSFLAGSGRSYEQYF. As DNA, the CDR3 is TGTGCCAGCAGCTTTCTGGCTGGTAGCGGGAGGTCCTACGAGCAGTACTTC.

J is TRBJ1-3 and V is TRBV4-2, with a weak D call TRBD1 (6 bases). Germline V lookup: CDR1 LGHNA, CDR2 YNFKEQ. The CDR3 totals 15 residues. V was pared by 4 bases and J by 0 bases, with 10 bases between. The CDR3 DNA is TGTGCCAGCAGCCCAGCGGACAGCTCTGGAAACACCATATATTTT. Its translation: CASSPADSSGNTIYF.

V gene TRBV19 combines with J gene TRBJ1-6; possible D gene TRBD1, 5 bases. The CDR3 has 15 amino acids. The ends were cut back, 4 bases at V and 1 base at J, with 8 bases in the middle. Germline CDR1 reads LNHDA; CDR2 reads SQIVND (reference sequence). The CDR3 DNA sequence: TGTGCCAGTAGTACCGGGGGGTCCTATAATTCACCCCTCCACTTT. This encodes CASSTGGSYNSPLHF.

In this sample, this clone turned up a few times. In the same sample, other DNA sequences code for this CDR3. The V call is TRBV30, the J call TRBJ2-3; 9 bases align to TRBD2. Germline V lookup: CDR1 GTSNPN, CDR2 SVGIG (reference sequence). The CDR3 length is 15 residues. V shed 4 bases and J 0 bases; nucleotides not matched to a gene: 5. CDR3 protein: CAWTPGLASTDTQYF. CDR3 DNA: TGTGCCTGGACCCCGGGACTAGCAAGCACAGATACGCAGTATTTT.

The genes are TRBV27 and TRBJ1-5; 10 bases align to TRBD1. V shed 4 bases and J 3 bases; nucleotides not matched to a gene: 6. The germline gives CDR1 MNHEY, CDR2 SMNVEV (reference sequence). This CDR3 is built from 16 residues. The CDR3 DNA reads as TGTGCCAGCAGTTCGGGACAGGGGATGGTCAATCAGCCCCAGCATTTT. Amino acid sequence: CASSSGQGMVNQPQHF.

This chain connects TRBV10-2 to TRBJ2-1; 8 bases agree with TRBD2. Germline V gene sequence: CDR1 WSHSY, CDR2 SAAADI. V trimming: 1 base; J trimming: 0 bases; junction bases outside the gene matches: 2. CDR3 size: 16 residues. The CDR3 nucleotides read TGCGCCAGCAGTGAGTTAGCGGGATTCTCCTACAATGAGCAGTTCTTC. It specifies CASSELAGFSYNEQFF.

The chain joins TRBV28 to TRBJ1-1; perhaps TRBD1 as D (6 bases). This CDR3 comprises 14 residues. The V end was cut by 6 bases, the J end by 2 bases, with 13 bases between. CDR1 MDHEN and CDR2 SYDVKM come from the germline V gene. The CDR3 is CASRGAELNTEAFF. The CDR3 coding sequence is TGTGCCAGCAGGGGGGCCGAACTTAACACTGAAGCTTTCTTT.

This clone was recorded a few times. This chain links TRBV2 with TRBJ2-7; D is undetermined. The CDR3 contains 11 residues. Germline V gene data show CDR1 as SNHLY and CDR2 as FYNNEI. Trimming took off 4 bases at V and 3 bases at J, with 4 bases between the two ends. The DNA of the CDR3 is TGTGCCAGCAGTGTCGTCTACGAGCAGTACTTC. It specifies CASSVVYEQYF.

The chain links TRBV27 to TRBJ1-3, with 8 bases identical to TRBD1. Germline V gene data show CDR1 as MNHEY and CDR2 as SMNVEV (reference sequence). This CDR3 has 19 residues. V trimming: 5 bases; J trimming: 2 bases; junction bases outside the gene matches: 17. The CDR3 DNA sequence: TGTGCCAGCAGTCCACGTTACCCGGCCGGACAGGGAGCTGGAAACACCATATATTTT. It translates to CASSPRYPAGQGAGNTIYF.

The genes are TRBV5-4 and TRBJ2-7, with 8 bases matching TRBD2. The V and J ends lost 5 bases and 0 bases, in that order; junction bases with no gene match: 7. There are 15 residues in the CDR3. CDR1 and CDR2 (germline): SGHNT, YYREEE (reference sequence). The chain's CDR3 is CASRNIAGFSYEQYF. In nucleotides, the CDR3 is TGTGCCAGCAGGAATATAGCGGGATTCTCCTACGAGCAGTACTTC.

The J gene is TRBJ2-2, the V gene TRBV19, with D possibly matching TRBD2 (6 bases). Trimming pared 6 bases from V and 7 bases from J, leaving 18 bases between. Germline-derived CDR1 and CDR2 are LNHDA and SQIVND (reference sequence). This CDR3 has 15 amino acids. DNA for the CDR3: TGTGCCAGTAGCCTCAATTGGAGGGCTCACGGGGAGCTGTTTTTT. Its protein product is CASSLNWRAHGELFF.

The rearrangement uses TRBV7-2 and TRBJ2-4, with TRBD2 matching over 9 bases. Germline V CDR1 and CDR2: SGHTA, FQGNSA. The CDR3 is made up of 14 amino acids. V shed 2 bases and J 6 bases; nucleotides not matched to a gene: 2. CDR3 DNA: TGTGCCAGCAGCTTACTAGCGGGGAGAAACATTCAGTACTTC. Its translation: CASSLLAGRNIQYF.

The chain is built from TRBV29-1 and TRBJ2-7; 7 nucleotides agree with TRBD2. The CDR3 extends over 10 amino acids. V shed 8 bases, J shed 6 bases, and the junction held 4 bases outside the gene matches. Germline assignment: CDR1 SQVTM and CDR2 ANQGSEA. In DNA form, the CDR3 reads TGCAGCTCCCGGGAGGTCGAGCAGTACTTC. Its protein product is CSSREVEQYF.

CDR3 nucleotides: TGTGCCAGCAGTGAAGCAACAGGGAGATGGGGGAATGGCTACACCTTC. Translated, it gives CASSEATGRWGNGYTF. J is TRBJ1-2 and V is TRBV25-1; TRBD1 might be the D (6 bases). This CDR3 region has 16 residues. Trimming took off 2 bases at V and 6 bases at J, with 19 bases between the two ends. The V gene's germline CDR1 is MGHDK and CDR2 SYGVNS.

This clone was seen a handful of times. The gene calls are TRBV19 and TRBJ2-7, with D maybe TRBD1 (5 bases). V was cut by 3 bases and J by 3 bases, with 9 bases left in between. Germline CDR1 LNHDA, CDR2 SQIVND (reference sequence). The CDR3 extends over 13 amino acids. DNA for the CDR3: TGTGCCAGTAGTATGGTCAGGGACTACGAGCAGTACTTC. Encoded protein: CASSMVRDYEQYF.

This clone was seen only a few times. The rearrangement uses TRBV7-6 and TRBJ2-4, with TRBD2 matching 8 bases. Per germline, CDR1 SGHVS and CDR2 FNYEAQ. V lost 4 bases, J lost 9 bases, and 14 bases stayed unmatched. The CDR3 spans 16 residues. CDR3 protein: CASSSFSRREGSIQYF. DNA of the CDR3: TGTGCCAGCAGCTCTTTCTCGAGACGGGAGGGGAGCATTCAGTACTTC.

The chain employs TRBV28 and TRBJ2-3; 7 positions match TRBD2. From germline, CDR1 is MDHEN and CDR2 SYDVKM. V lost 3 bases, J lost 6 bases, and 9 bases stayed unmatched. The CDR3 is made up of 15 amino acids. The CDR3 reads CASSFWGRVGDTQYF. The CDR3, as DNA: TGTGCCAGCAGTTTTTGGGGGAGGGTGGGTGATACGCAGTATTTT. Based on the CDR3 plus reference TRBV28 and TRBJ2-3, the full variable domain is DVKVTQSSRYLVKRTGEKVFLECVQDMDHENMFWYRQDPGLGLRLIYFSYDVKMKEKGDIPEGYSVSREKKERFSLILESASTNQTSMYLCASSFWGRVGDTQYFGPGTRLTVL.

A few counts support this clone. The chain combines TRBV5-1 with TRBJ2-7, with D maybe TRBD1 (6 bases). CDR3 size: 14 residues. Germline assignment: CDR1 SGHRS and CDR2 YFSETQ. The ends were cut back, 6 bases at V and 4 bases at J, with 17 bases in the middle. CDR3 DNA: TGCGCCAGCACCAACACCGGGACACCATACGAGCAGTACTTC. It specifies CASTNTGTPYEQYF.

The chain combines TRBV21-1 with TRBJ2-2; TRBD2 is the table's D call, not checked against the DNA. TRBV21-1 is flagged as a pseudogene. The CDR3 has 19 amino acids. The CDR3 loop is CASSKKRLAGTSITGELFF. CDR3 DNA sequence: TGTGCCAGCAGCAAAAAAAGACTAGCGGGAACGTCGATCACCGGGGAGCTGTTTTTT.

The chain is built from TRBV19 and TRBJ2-2; 9 nucleotides agree with TRBD2. The CDR3 totals 15 residues. V lost 3 bases, J lost 4 bases, and 3 bases stayed unmatched. CDR1 LNHDA and CDR2 SQIVND come from the germline V gene (reference sequence). Here the CDR3 reads CASSILAGATGELFF. The CDR3 DNA reads TGTGCCAGTAGTATCTTAGCGGGAGCCACCGGGGAGCTGTTTTTT.

The rearrangement joins TRBV7-2 to TRBJ2-5; D possibly corresponds to TRBD2 (6 bases). This CDR3 is built from 17 residues. The V gene's germline CDR1 is SGHTA and CDR2 FQGNSA. Trimming removed 1 base at V and 1 base at J, with 16 bases between. CDR3 sequence reads: CASSLERPGSAQETQYF. The CDR3 region has the DNA TGTGCCAGCAGCTTAGAACGCCCCGGGAGCGCCCAAGAGACCCAGTACTTC.

The chain couples TRBV2 to TRBJ2-7; 13 bases fit TRBD2. The CDR3 length is 15 residues. CDR1 and CDR2 (germline): SNHLY, FYNNEI. J lost 6 bases, V lost 6 bases, and 8 bases had no gene match. CDR3 bases: TGTGCCAGCAGGGGGGGGACTAGCGGGACTCGCGAGCAGTACTTC. It translates to CASRGGTSGTREQYF. Full variable domain (missing parts from reference TRBV2 and TRBJ2-7): EPEVTQTPSHQVTQMGQEVILRCVPISNHLYFYWYRQILGQKVEFLVSFYNNEISEKSEIFDDQFSVERPDGSNFTLKIRSTKLEDSAMYFCASRGGTSGTREQYFGPGTRLTVT.